This is a list of T cell receptor beta chains from one sample in a study of cytomegalovirus exposure and HLA in healthy donors. Sequencing was performed with immunoSEQ multiplex PCR; in TCRdb, only in-frame clones are kept and a portion is missing. This table has 100,000 to 150,000 clones, about four fifths appearing once. The source material was PBMCs. Source of these receptors: a woman between 35 and 50 years old in good health and CMV-seronegative. The CDR3 runs from the conserved cysteine through the conserved F or W.

v_call	j_call	cdr3_aa
TRBV7-8	TRBJ2-2	CASSPLRQKNTGELFF
TRBV18	TRBJ2-5	CASSTTGYEETQYF
TRBV4-2	TRBJ2-1	CASSQDPDLAGVTNEQFF
TRBV19	TRBJ2-5	CASSARQGGPPQETQYF
TRBV2	TRBJ2-3	CASEPSGGYRDTQYF
TRBV7-9	TRBJ2-7	CASSLRGEQYF
TRBV6-5	TRBJ1-2	CASSYHRGRGYTF
TRBV19	TRBJ1-5	CASSINRGLQPQHF
TRBV6-6	TRBJ1-4	CASSYPSGEEKLFF
TRBV5-6	TRBJ2-5	CASSFRTSSFHQETQYF
TRBV6-5	TRBJ2-5	CASSYSTGRRLETQYF
TRBV10-2	TRBJ2-1	CASTRRLAGESSYNEQFF
TRBV6-1	TRBJ2-5	CASSVNGQETQYF
TRBV27	TRBJ2-2	CASRDFGGTGELFF
TRBV2	TRBJ2-7	CATKSPSSYEQYF
TRBV9	TRBJ1-4	CASSLTGTNEKLFF
TRBV4-3	TRBJ1-3	CASSSGYSGNTIYF
TRBV7-9	TRBJ1-2	CASSWDRGRGGYTF
TRBV7-2	TRBJ2-3	CASSLLAVGDTQYF
TRBV18	TRBJ1-2	CASSPPVQDPGYTF
TRBV4-2	TRBJ1-1	CASSQDIGTGITEAFF
TRBV5-4	TRBJ1-1	CASSFTGGTEAFF
TRBV28	TRBJ1-6	CASRQGQGLGNSPLHF
TRBV29-1	TRBJ2-1	CSVEGGTGGYNEQFF
TRBV7-2	TRBJ2-3	CASSFSVGGGTDTQYF
TRBV9	TRBJ1-6	CASSPRGGRNSPLHF
TRBV6-4	TRBJ2-7	CASSDSRRMERYSSYEQYF
TRBV9	TRBJ1-5	CASNSFGDSNQPQHF
TRBV7-6	TRBJ2-7	CASSLGWDSSNEQYF
TRBV2	TRBJ2-7	CASAELSGTYEQYF
TRBV7-9	TRBJ2-1	CASSLALARGGYNEQFF
TRBV6-6	TRBJ2-7	CASSYSGGFSYEQYF
TRBV2	TRBJ2-7	CASVRSYEQYF
TRBV4-3	TRBJ1-1	CASSQEETGLTEAFF
TRBV9	TRBJ2-2	CASSYQAGGTGELFF
TRBV6-6	TRBJ2-3	CASSDSTNRPDTQYF
TRBV28	TRBJ1-3	CASSLSGRGNTIYF
TRBV2	TRBJ1-1	CASSPGTGVGNTEAFF
TRBV4-1	TRBJ2-1	CASSHPGTSGRNEQFF
TRBV4-1	TRBJ2-5	CASSQNSGTSFETQYF
TRBV5-6	TRBJ1-5	CASSTTGQPQHF
TRBV4-1	TRBJ1-3	CASSQVVLAGPYFSGNTIYF
TRBV19	TRBJ2-7	CATMRAGGSYEQYF
TRBV6-5	TRBJ2-1	CASSYSTAGNEQFF
TRBV5-1	TRBJ1-2	CASSLSATGAPLNYGYTF
TRBV5-4	TRBJ2-1	CASSLGVGGLRDNEQFF
TRBV4-3	NA	CASSPGQRIYEQYF
TRBV2	TRBJ1-1	CASSLISGQGGTEAFF
TRBV7-9	TRBJ2-5	CASSSRQVLQETQYF
TRBV5-1	TRBJ1-1	CASSFNPGQSTEAFF
TRBV19	TRBJ2-1	CASSTLRGGPDNEQFF
TRBV28	TRBJ2-7	CASSFLRGREYEQYF
TRBV5-6	TRBJ2-5	CASSAFSASGQETQYF
TRBV6-5	TRBJ1-2	CASSLTGVDGYTF
TRBV16	TRBJ2-1	CASSQFGQGAHEQFF
TRBV6-5	TRBJ1-1	CASSFTVNTEAFF
TRBV5-4	TRBJ2-7	CASSLSGLAGGPLDF
TRBV4-2	TRBJ1-3	CASSQPTGGNTGNTIYF